This record concerns one T cell receptor (beta chain) sequence. The trim removed 5 bases at V and 0 bases at J, leaving 7 bases unmatched. CDR1 and CDR2 from the germline V gene are SGHAT and FQNNGV. This CDR3 has 16 residues. Only in-frame clones appear in the TCRdb table, and some are missing; sequencing was by immunoSEQ multiplex PCR. The sample comprises roughly 150,000 clones, 85% to 95% of which are singletons, and roughly 4.6% rests with the top ten. These data come from a study of T cell responses to AZD1222 COVID-19 vaccine. V gene TRBV11-2 combines with J gene TRBJ1-5; 7 bases line up with TRBD1. This receptor was taken from an adult who received the AZD1222 COVID-19 vaccine. The source material was peripheral blood, sampled 28 days after the second AZD1222 dose. The CDR3 loop reads CASSPSGTASNQPQHF. Here the CDR3 DNA reads TGTGCCAGCAGCCCATCCGGGACAGCTAGCAATCAGCCCCAGCATTTT.